This TCR beta chain derives from a study of beta chain features in type 1 diabetes. Notes on the study in general: Reduced insertions and increased deletions marked VDJ junctions in type 1 diabetes patients. Significant though moderate, a shortening of TCRB CDR3s appeared in all four CD4+ subsets of Type 1 diabetes patients. A greater similarity of naive, central memory and Treg TCRB repertoires was seen among patients than among healthy donors.

Expressed TCRB transcripts were sequenced, since all the RNA that had been isolated was reverse transcribed. Only in-frame clones appear in the TCRdb table, and some are missing; sequencing was by immunoSEQ multiplex PCR. The sample holds roughly 150,000 clones, 63% seen once. This CDR3 region has 14 residues. Germline CDR1 reads SQVTM; CDR2 reads ANQGSEA. The V and J ends lost 5 bases and 3 bases respectively, with 16 bases between them. Stem cell-like memory, regulatory, central memory and naive CD4+ cells were sorted via CD45RO/CCR7/CD25/CD127/CD95/CD27. In the case of this clone: The antigen remains unidentified.

Sequenced input: naive CD4+ T cells from blood. The TCR sequence derives from a man aged 25-40 years with type 1 diabetes. This chain joins TRBV29-1 and TRBJ2-5; D is unresolved. CDR3 in amino acids: CSVLGWQAEETQYF. CDR3 sequence (DNA): TGCAGCGTTTTGGGATGGCAGGCCGAAGAGACCCAGTACTTC.